This T cell receptor (beta chain) emerged from a study of blood T cell repertoires in COVID-19 (dated by TCRdb to the early 2020s). Study-level background: Samples covering the acute and convalescent phases of COVID-19 were provided by collaborators in the United States, Italy and Spain. The prospective study material was composed of cDNA or gDNA derived from T cells, B-cell-depleted T cells, or PBMCs. Deeply sampled blood TCRbeta repertoires from subjects exposed to, actively infected with, or recovered from COVID-19 were included in the dataset. The repertoires were released in a freely available public database meant as a resource for research on the immune response to SARS-CoV-2. Samples came from the ongoing ImmuneRACE study (first 160 participants) plus 1,254 subjects from 6 global collaborators. Nearly every sample came with metadata listing a de-identified subject ID, COVID-19 status, age in years and sex. Where available, HLA class I and class II types were obtained from metadata supplied by the sample provider rather than from assay-based typing. Here is what the overall study found, with its caveats: The quantity of clinical and demographic metadata differed by source and by participant and was supplied without curation.

For this clone: What this receptor recognizes is not known. No clone much larger than this one lies a single base away; base qualities are absent.

TCRbeta CDR3 regions were amplified from genomic DNA using the immunoSEQ Assay, a bias-controlled multiplex PCR. The published analysis was carried out like this. Nucleated cell counts per sample were estimated from amplification of reference gene primers within the assay. To quantify the absolute abundance of each unique TCRbeta CDR3 rearrangement, sequence reads were collapsed and filtered. Productive Simpson clonality was computed per sample as the square root of Simpson's diversity index over productive rearrangements. Sourced from immuneACCESS, this table was stored by TCRdb with only in-frame sequences that have V and J called. A share of the clones is absent; for the studies checked, an unresolved V gene accounts for under half, and the remainder has no known explanation. D and trimming were read from the DNA, whereas the V and J calls and clone size are those reported in that table. This sample gives roughly 320,000 clones in total; 70% to 90% of them show up just once. The ten largest clones take up 6% to 8% of the sample.

In Seattle, one collaborating source enrolled patients while the infection was active and tracked those patients longitudinally over the course of disease. Collaborating institutions collected whole blood in K2EDTA tubes following their own protocols. For TCRbeta analysis, collaborator samples were shipped as frozen whole blood, as isolated PBMCs, or as DNA extracted from either sample type. Clipping removes 3 bases from V and 4 bases from J, with 18 as the unmatched junction base count. The CDR1 and CDR2 encoded by the germline V gene (reference sequence) are LNHDA and SQIVND. The CDR3 holds 19 amino acids from the cysteine to the phenylalanine. CDR3 DNA is the only sequence kept; it has 57 bases, read in frame from the first base.

The sequenced material came from peripheral blood. This receptor was obtained from a woman aged 50 to 65 with COVID-19, enrolled during active disease. The sequence is built from TRBV19 and TRBJ2-3; 8 bases in the middle match TRBD2. Read as DNA, the sequence is TGTGCCAGTAGTATTGGGGGAATTCGGCGGAGGCGGGAGGCAGATACGCAGTATTTT. This yields the protein CASSIGGIRRRREADTQYF.